This T cell receptor beta chain was sequenced for a study of CXCR3-negative and CXCR3-positive naive CD8 T cells. Points from the study as a whole: Naive CXCR3-negative and CXCR3-positive cells had similar TRBV-TRBJ usage; memory differed. Each naive subset displayed comparably high diversity, whereas memory CD8+ cells displayed much lower diversity.

In the case of this clonotype: The antigen remains unidentified.

5' RACE with UMI labels generated the TRB cDNA libraries. Following a re-call of the 5' RACE reads, TCRdb has one entry per CDR3 protein and lacks DNA. The sample totals tens of thousands of distinct CDR3 sequences. The CDR3 has 14 amino acids. The germline gives CDR1 SGHKS, CDR2 YYEKEE (reference sequence). The source is a human donor in good health. Some clones in this sample may be carry-over from other donors' samples. Sequencing was done on a sample of memory CD8+ T cells from blood. V and J are TRBV5-5 and TRBJ2-5; TCRdb picks TRBD1, but there is no DNA to check that call. The CDR3 region is CASSLDRGVETQYF.